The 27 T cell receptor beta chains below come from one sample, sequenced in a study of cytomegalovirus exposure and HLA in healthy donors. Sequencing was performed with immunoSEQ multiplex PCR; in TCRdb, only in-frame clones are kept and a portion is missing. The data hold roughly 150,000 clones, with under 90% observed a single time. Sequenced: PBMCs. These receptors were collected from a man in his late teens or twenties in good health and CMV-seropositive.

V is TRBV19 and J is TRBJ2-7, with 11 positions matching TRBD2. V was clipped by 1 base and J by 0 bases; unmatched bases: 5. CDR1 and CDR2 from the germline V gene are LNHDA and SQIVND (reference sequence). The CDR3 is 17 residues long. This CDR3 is CASSIGLAGTSSYEQYF. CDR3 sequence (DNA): TGTGCCAGTAGTATAGGACTAGCGGGGACTTCCTCCTACGAGCAGTACTTC.

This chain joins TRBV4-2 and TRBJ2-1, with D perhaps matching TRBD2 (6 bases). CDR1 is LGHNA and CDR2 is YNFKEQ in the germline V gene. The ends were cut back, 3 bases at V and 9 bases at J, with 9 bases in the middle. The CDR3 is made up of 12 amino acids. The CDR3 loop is CASSQTSAEQFF. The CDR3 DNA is TGTGCCAGCAGCCAGACTAGTGCTGAGCAGTTCTTC.

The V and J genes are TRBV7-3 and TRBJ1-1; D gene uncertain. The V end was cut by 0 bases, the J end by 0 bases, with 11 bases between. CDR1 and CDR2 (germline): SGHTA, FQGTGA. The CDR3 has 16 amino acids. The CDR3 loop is CASSLTLAGLNTEAFF. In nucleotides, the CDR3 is TGTGCCAGCAGCTTAACGTTGGCGGGGTTGAACACTGAAGCTTTCTTT.

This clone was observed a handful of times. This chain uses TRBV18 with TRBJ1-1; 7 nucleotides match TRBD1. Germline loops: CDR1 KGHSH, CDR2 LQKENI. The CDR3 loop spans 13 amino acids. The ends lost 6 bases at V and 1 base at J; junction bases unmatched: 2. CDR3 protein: CASSTGENTEAFF. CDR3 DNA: TGTGCCAGCTCCACAGGGGAGAACACTGAAGCTTTCTTT.

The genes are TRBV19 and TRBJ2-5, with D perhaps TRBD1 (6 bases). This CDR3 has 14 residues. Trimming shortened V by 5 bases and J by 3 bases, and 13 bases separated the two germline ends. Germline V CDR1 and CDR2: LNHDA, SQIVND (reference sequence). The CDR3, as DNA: TGTGCCAGTAGTTTCAAGGACAGAAAAGAGACCCAGTACTTC. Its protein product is CASSFKDRKETQYF.

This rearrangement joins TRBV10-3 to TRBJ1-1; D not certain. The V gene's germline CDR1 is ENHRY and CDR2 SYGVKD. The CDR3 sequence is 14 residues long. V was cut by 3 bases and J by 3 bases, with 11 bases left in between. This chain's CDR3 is CAISDPDWDTEAFF. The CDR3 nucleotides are TGTGCCATCAGTGATCCCGACTGGGACACTGAAGCTTTCTTT.

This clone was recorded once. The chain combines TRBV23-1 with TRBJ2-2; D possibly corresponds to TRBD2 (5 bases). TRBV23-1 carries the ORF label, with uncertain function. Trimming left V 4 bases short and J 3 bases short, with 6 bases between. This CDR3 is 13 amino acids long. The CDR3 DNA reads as TGCGCCAGCAGTCCCGGGGACACCGGGGAGCTGTTTTTT. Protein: CASSPGDTGELFF.

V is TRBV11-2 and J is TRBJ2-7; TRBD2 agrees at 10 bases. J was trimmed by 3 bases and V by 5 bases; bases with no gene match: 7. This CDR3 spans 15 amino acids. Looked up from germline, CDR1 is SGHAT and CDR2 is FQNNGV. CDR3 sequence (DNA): TGTGCCAGCAGCGCCTCTAGCGGGAGAAACTACGAGCAGTACTTC. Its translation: CASSASSGRNYEQYF.

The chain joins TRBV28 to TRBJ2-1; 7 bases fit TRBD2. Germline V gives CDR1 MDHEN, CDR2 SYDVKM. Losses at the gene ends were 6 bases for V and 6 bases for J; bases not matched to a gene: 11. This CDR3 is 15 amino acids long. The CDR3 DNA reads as TGTGCCAGCAGGACCGGGACTACCTGGGGCAATGAGCAGTTCTTC. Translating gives CASRTGTTWGNEQFF.

The CDR3 spells CASSIGQGGRTFF. Here the CDR3 DNA reads TGTGCCAGCAGCATCGGACAGGGGGGTAGGACTTTCTTT. The genes are TRBV7-9 and TRBJ1-1; 10 nucleotides line up with TRBD1. Germline trimming cut 5 bases from V and 12 bases from J; bases unmatched to any gene: 9. Germline CDR1 and CDR2: SEHNR and FQNEAQ (reference sequence). This CDR3 region has 13 residues.

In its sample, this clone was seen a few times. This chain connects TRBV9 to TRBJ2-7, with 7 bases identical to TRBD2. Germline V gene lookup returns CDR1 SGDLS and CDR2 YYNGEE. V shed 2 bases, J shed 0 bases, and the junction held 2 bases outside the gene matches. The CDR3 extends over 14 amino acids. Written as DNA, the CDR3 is TGTGCCAGCAGCGTCCTAGCGGACTCCTACGAGCAGTACTTC. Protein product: CASSVLADSYEQYF.

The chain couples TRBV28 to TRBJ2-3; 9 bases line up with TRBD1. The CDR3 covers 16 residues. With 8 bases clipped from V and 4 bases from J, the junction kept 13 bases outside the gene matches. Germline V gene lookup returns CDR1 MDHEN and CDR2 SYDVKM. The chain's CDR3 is CASALVLGQGPDTQYF. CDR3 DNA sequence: TGTGCCAGCGCCTTGGTCTTGGGACAGGGACCAGATACGCAGTATTTT.

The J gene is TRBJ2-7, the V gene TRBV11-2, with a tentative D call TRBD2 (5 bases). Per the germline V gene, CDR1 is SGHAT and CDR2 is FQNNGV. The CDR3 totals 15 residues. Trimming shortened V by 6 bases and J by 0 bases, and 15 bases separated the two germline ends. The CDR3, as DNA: TGTGCCAGCAGTCGATATCGGGGAAGCTCCTACGAGCAGTACTTC. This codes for CASSRYRGSSYEQYF.

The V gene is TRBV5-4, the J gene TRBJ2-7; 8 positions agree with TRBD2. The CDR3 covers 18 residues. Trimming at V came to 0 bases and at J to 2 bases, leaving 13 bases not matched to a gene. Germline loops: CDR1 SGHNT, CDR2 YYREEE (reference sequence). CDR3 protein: CASSLARNRLAGPYEQYF. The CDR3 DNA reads TGTGCCAGCAGCTTGGCCAGGAATCGGCTAGCGGGCCCCTACGAGCAGTACTTC.

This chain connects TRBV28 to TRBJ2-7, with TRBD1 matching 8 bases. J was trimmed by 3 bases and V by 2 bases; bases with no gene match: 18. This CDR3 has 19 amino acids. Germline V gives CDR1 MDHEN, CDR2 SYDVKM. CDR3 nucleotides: TGTGCCAGCAGTTTAAGGTTCTTAGGACAGGGCGGACTAAACTACGAGCAGTACTTC. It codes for CASSLRFLGQGGLNYEQYF. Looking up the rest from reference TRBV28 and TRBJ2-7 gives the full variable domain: DVKVTQSSRYLVKRTGEKVFLECVQDMDHENMFWYRQDPGLGLRLIYFSYDVKMKEKGDIPEGYSVSREKKERFSLILESASTNQTSMYLCASSLRFLGQGGLNYEQYFGPGTRLTVT.

Here the CDR3 reads CASSQRGGQGNEKLFF. CDR3 in DNA: TGTGCCAGCTCACAACGAGGGGGACAGGGTAATGAAAAACTGTTTTTT. The chain combines TRBV18 with TRBJ1-4; 9 bases fit TRBD1. CDR1 and CDR2 (germline): KGHSH, LQKENI. The CDR3 loop spans 16 amino acids. Unmatched junction bases numbered 7, after V lost 4 bases and J lost 4 bases.

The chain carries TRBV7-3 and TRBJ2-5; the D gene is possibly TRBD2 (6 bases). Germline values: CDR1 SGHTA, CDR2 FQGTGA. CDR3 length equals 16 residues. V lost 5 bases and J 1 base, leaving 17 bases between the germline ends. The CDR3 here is CASSPRGSGVQETQYF. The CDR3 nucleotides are TGTGCCAGCAGCCCAAGAGGTAGCGGCGTCCAAGAGACCCAGTACTTC.

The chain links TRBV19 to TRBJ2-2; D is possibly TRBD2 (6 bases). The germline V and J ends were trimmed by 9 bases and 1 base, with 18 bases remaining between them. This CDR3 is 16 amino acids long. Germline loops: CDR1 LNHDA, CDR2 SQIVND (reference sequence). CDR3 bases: TGTGCCAGCCTCAAAGACGGGACTCTGAACACCGGGGAGCTGTTTTTT. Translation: CASLKDGTLNTGELFF.

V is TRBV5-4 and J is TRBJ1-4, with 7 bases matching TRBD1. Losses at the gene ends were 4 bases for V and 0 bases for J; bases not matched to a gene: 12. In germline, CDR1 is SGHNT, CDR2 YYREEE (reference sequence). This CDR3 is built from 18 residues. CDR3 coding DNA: TGTGCCAGCAGCCACTTCTCGGGACAGACTGCAACTAATGAAAAACTGTTTTTT. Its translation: CASSHFSGQTATNEKLFF. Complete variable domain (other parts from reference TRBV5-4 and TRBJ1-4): ETGVTQSPTHLIKTRGQQVTLRCSSQSGHNTVSWYQQALGQGPQFIFQYYREEENGRGNFPPRFSGLQFPNYSSELNVNALELDDSALYLCASSHFSGQTATNEKLFFGSGTQLSVL.

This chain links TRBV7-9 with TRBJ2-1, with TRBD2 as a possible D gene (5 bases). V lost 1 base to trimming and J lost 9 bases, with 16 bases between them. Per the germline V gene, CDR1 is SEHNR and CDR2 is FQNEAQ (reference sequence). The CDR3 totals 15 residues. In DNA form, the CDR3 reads TGTGCCAGCAGCTTAGGGGGAGCCCTTACCGGTGAGCAGTTCTTC. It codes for CASSLGGALTGEQFF.

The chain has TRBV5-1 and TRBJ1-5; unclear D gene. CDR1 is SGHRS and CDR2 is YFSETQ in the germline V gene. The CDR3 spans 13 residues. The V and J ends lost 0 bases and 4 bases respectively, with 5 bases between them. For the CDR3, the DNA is TGCGCCAGCAGCTTGGCCGGGAATCAGCCCCAGCATTTT. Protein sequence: CASSLAGNQPQHF.

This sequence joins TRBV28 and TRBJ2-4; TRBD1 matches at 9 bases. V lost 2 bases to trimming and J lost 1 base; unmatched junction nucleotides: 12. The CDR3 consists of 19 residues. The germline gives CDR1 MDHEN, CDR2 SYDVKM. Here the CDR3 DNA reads TGTGCCAGCAGTTTAGGCGGGACAGGGCCTATCGGGGCCAAAAACATTCAGTACTTC. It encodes CASSLGGTGPIGAKNIQYF.

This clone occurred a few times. CDR3 nucleotide sequence: TGTGCCAGCAGCTCGGGACAGCCATTTGCTACGCAGTATTTT. This translates into CASSSGQPFATQYF. V is TRBV7-2 and J is TRBJ2-3; 7 bases are a match to TRBD1. Germline loops: CDR1 SGHTA, CDR2 FQGNSA. The CDR3 totals 14 residues. The ends lost 4 bases at V and 8 bases at J; junction bases unmatched: 9.

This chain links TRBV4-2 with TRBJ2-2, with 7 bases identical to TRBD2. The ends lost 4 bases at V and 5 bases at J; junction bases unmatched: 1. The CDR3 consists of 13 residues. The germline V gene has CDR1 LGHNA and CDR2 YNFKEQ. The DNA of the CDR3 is TGTGCCAGCAGCCCGGGGGGAACCGGGGAGCTGTTTTTT. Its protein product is CASSPGGTGELFF.

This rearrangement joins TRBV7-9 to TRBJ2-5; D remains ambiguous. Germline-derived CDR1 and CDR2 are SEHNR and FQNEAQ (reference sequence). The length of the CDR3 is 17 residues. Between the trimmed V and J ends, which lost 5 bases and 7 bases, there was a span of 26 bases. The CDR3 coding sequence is TGTGCCAGCAGCCGCCTAGAGCTAGTTCCCCTTAGGCCGACCCAGTACTTC. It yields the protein CASSRLELVPLRPTQYF.

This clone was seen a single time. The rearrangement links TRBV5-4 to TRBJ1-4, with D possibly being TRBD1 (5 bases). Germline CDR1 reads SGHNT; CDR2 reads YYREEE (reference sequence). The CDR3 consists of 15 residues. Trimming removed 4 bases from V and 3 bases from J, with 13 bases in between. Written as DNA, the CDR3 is TGTGCCAGCAGCGCGGGGGTGGTGCCTAATGAAAAACTGTTTTTT. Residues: CASSAGVVPNEKLFF. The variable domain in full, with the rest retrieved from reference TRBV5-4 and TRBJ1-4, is ETGVTQSPTHLIKTRGQQVTLRCSSQSGHNTVSWYQQALGQGPQFIFQYYREEENGRGNFPPRFSGLQFPNYSSELNVNALELDDSALYLCASSAGVVPNEKLFFGSGTQLSVL.

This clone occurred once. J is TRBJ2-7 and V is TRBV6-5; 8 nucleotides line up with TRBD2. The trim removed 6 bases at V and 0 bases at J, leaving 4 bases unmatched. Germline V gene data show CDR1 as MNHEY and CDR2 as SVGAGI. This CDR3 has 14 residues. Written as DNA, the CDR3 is TGTGCCAGCAGCTACACTAGCGGCTCCTACGAGCAGTACTTC. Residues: CASSYTSGSYEQYF.